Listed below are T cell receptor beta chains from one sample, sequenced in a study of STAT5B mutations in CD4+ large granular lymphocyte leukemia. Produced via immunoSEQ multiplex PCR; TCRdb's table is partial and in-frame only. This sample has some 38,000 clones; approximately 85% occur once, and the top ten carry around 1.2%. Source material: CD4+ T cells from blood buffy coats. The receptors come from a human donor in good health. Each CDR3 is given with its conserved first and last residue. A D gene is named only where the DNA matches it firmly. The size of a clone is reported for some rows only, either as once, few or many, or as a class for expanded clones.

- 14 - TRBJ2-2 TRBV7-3 CASSSQYAAGELFF TGTGCCAGCAGCTCTCAGTATGCGGCCGGGGAGCTGTTTTTT
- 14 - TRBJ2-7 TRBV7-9 CASSFPGSSYEQYF TGTGCCAGCAGCTTCCCCGGGAGCTCCTACGAGCAGTACTTC
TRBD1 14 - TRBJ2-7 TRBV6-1 CASEGQAPPYEQYF TGTGCCAGCGAGGGACAGGCGCCTCCCTACGAGCAGTACTTC
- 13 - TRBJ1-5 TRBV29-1 CSVGGSLNQPQHF TGCAGCGTTGGGGGGTCCTTGAATCAGCCCCAGCATTTT
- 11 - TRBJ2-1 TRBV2 CASRDFGEQFF TGTGCCAGCCGGGACTTCGGTGAGCAGTTCTTC
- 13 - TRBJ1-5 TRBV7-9 CASSLGEYQPQHF TGTGCCAGCAGCTTAGGGGAGTATCAGCCCCAGCATTTT
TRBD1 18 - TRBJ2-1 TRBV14 CASSQVGRRGQGKDEQFF TGTGCCAGCAGCCAAGTTGGCCGGAGGGGACAGGGGAAGGATGAGCAGTTCTTC
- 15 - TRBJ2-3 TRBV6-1 CASSSNPDGVDTQYF TGTGCCAGCAGCTCCAACCCGGACGGAGTCGATACGCAGTATTTT
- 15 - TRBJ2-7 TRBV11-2 CASSLDPGTDYEQYF TGTGCCAGCAGCTTAGACCCGGGGACTGACTACGAGCAGTACTTC
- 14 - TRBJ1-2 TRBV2 CASSDEGRGYGYTF TGTGCCAGCAGTGATGAGGGGAGGGGCTATGGCTACACCTTC
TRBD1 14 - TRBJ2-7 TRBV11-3 CASSHRGQRDEQYF TGTGCCAGCAGCCACCGGGGACAGAGGGACGAGCAGTACTTC
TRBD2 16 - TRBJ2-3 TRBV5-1 CASTPGGGGSTDTQYF TGCGCCAGCACCCCGGGGGGGGGCGGGAGCACAGATACGCAGTATTTT
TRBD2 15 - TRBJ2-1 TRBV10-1 CASSPGTSGYNEQFF TGCGCCAGCAGTCCCGGGACTAGCGGCTACAATGAGCAGTTCTTC
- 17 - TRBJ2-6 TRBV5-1 CASRSGLSSSGANVLTF TGCGCCAGCAGATCCGGGTTATCAAGCTCTGGGGCCAACGTCCTGACTTTC
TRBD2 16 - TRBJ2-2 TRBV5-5 CASSFLSGGRSGELFF TGTGCCAGCAGCTTCCTGAGCGGGGGGAGATCCGGGGAGCTGTTTTTT
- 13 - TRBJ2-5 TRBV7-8 CAISRGVWETQYF TGTGCCATCTCCAGAGGGGTTTGGGAGACCCAGTACTTC
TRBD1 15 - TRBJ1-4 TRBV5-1 CASSFPGTGVEKLFF TGCGCCAGCAGCTTTCCCGGGACAGGGGTTGAAAAACTGTTTTTT
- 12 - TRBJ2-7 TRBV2 CASSLQGYEQYF TGTGCCAGCAGTCTACAGGGCTACGAGCAGTACTTC
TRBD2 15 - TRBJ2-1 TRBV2 CASSLLAGGRSEQFF TGTGCCAGCAGTTTACTAGCGGGGGGCCGGAGTGAGCAGTTCTTC
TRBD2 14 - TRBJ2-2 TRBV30 CAWSVGLVTGELFF TGTGCCTGGAGTGTAGGACTAGTAACCGGGGAGCTGTTTTTT
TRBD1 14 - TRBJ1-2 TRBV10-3 CAISDLRTGGGYTF TGTGCCATCAGTGACCTAAGGACAGGGGGCGGCTACACCTTC
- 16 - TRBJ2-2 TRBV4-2 CASSQPGLRGTGELFF TGTGCCAGCAGCCAGCCTGGACTCAGGGGTACCGGGGAGCTGTTTTTT
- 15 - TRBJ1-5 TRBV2 CASSTQGGSNQPQHF TGTGCCAGCAGTACACAGGGAGGGAGCAATCAGCCCCAGCATTTT
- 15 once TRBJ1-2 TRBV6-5 CASSPSEGVRYGYTF TGTGCCAGCAGTCCCTCTGAGGGGGTGCGGTATGGCTACACCTTC
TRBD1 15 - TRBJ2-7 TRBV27 CASSQYTGATYEQYF TGTGCCAGCAGTCAATACACAGGGGCAACCTACGAGCAGTACTTC
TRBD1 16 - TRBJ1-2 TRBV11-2 CASSLGGWDSNYGYTF TGTGCCAGCAGCTTAGGAGGCTGGGACAGCAACTATGGCTACACCTTC
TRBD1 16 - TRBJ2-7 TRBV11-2 CASSSRRTGVSYEQYF TGTGCCAGCAGCTCGAGGAGGACAGGGGTTTCCTACGAGCAGTACTTC
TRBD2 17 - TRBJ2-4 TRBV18 CASSPPLAGGPQNIQYF TGTGCCAGCTCACCACCACTAGCGGGGGGGCCTCAAAACATTCAGTACTTC